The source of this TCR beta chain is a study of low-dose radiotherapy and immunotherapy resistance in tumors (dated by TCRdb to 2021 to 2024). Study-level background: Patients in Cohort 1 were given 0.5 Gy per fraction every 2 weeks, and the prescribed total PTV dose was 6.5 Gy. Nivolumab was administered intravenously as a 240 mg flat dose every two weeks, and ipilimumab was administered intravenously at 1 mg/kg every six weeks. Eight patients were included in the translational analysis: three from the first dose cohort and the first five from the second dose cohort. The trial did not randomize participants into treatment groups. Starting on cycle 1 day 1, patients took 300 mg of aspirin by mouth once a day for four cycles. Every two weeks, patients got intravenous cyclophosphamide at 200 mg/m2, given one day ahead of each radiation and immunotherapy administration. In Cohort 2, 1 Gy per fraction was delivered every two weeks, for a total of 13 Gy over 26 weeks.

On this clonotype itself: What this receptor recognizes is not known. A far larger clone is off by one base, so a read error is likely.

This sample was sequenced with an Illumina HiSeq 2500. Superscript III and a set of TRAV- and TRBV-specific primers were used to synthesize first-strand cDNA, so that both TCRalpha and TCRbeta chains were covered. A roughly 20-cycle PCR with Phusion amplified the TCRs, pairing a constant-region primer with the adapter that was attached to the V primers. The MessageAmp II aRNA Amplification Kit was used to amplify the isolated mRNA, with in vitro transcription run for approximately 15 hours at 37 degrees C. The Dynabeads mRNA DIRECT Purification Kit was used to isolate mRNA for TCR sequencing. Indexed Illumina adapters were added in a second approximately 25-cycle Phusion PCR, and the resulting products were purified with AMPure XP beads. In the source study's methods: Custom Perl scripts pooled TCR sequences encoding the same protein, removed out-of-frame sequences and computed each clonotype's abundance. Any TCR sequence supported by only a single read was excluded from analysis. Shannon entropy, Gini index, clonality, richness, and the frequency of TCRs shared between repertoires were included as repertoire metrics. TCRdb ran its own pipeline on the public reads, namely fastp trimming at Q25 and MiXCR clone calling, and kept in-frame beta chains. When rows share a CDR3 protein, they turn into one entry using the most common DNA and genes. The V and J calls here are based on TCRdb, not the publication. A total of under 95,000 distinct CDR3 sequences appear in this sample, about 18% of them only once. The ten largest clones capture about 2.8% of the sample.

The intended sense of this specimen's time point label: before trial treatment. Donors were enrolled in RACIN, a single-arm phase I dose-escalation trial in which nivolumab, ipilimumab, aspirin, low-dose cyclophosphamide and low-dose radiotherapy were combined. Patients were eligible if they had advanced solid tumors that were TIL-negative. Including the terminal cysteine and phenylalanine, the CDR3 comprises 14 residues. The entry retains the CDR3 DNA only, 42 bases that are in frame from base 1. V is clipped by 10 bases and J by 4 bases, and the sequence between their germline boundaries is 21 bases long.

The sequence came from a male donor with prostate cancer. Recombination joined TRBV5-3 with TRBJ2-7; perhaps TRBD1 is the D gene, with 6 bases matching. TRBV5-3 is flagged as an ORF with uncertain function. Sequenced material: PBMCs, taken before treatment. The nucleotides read TGTGCCGGCAGCTTGGGAAACAGGGCGTACGAGCAGTACTTC. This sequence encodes CAGSLGNRAYEQYF.